These 11 T cell receptor beta chains share one sample of origin, sequenced in a study of T cells in Graves' hyperthyroidism and ophthalmopathy. TCR beta CDR3 region amplification was performed from RNA transcripts. TCR CDR3 regions were first amplified by RT-PCR with HTBI primers. TCRdb reprocessed the multiplex PCR reads via MiXCR and lists one record per CDR3 protein. The sample includes some 370,000 distinct CDR3 sequences, over 12% of them seen just once. Sequenced: blood. The receptor set was obtained from a man aged 50-59 years with Graves' ophthalmopathy.

This clonotype appeared a few times. This chain links TRBV14 with TRBJ2-1; TRBD2 matches at 9 bases. V was pared by 6 bases and J by 4 bases, with 7 bases of the junction left unmatched. Per germline, CDR1 SGHDN and CDR2 FVKESK. The CDR3 spans 15 residues. Here the CDR3 DNA reads TGTGCCAGCAGGTCTACTAGCGGGTCGTACAATGAGCAGTTCTTC. Amino acid sequence: CASRSTSGSYNEQFF.

This chain uses TRBV3-1 with TRBJ2-5; 12 bases align to TRBD2. The V gene end was trimmed by 5 bases and the J gene end by 4 bases; junction bases not matched to a gene: 5. Germline-derived CDR1 and CDR2 are LGHDT and YNNKEL (reference sequence). The CDR3 has 15 amino acids. As DNA, the CDR3 is TGTGCCAGCAGCGACACGACTAGCGGGAGAGAGACCCAGTACTTC. The encoded protein is CASSDTTSGRETQYF.

The sample holds many counts of this clonotype. The chain uses TRBV10-3 and TRBJ2-2; a possible D gene is TRBD1 (5 bases). Trimming left V 9 bases short and J 0 bases short, with 20 bases between. CDR1 is ENHRY and CDR2 is SYGVKD in the germline V gene. The CDR3 is made up of 17 amino acids. The CDR3 spells CAIRRGRLSANTGELFF. CDR3 in DNA: TGTGCCATTCGAAGGGGCCGACTGAGCGCGAACACCGGGGAGCTGTTTTTT.

This clonotype has at least ten counts. The chain has TRBV6-1 and TRBJ2-2, with 8 nucleotides matching TRBD2. Germline values: CDR1 MNHNS, CDR2 SASEGT. The CDR3 has 16 residues. V was clipped by 8 bases and J by 2 bases; unmatched bases: 10. The CDR3 is CASRGAGANNTGELFF. The CDR3 coding sequence is TGTGCCAGCCGGGGAGCGGGAGCTAATAACACCGGGGAGCTGTTTTTT.

V is TRBV28 and J is TRBJ1-2; 9 bases are shared with TRBD1. This CDR3 has 17 amino acids. Per the germline V gene, CDR1 is MDHEN and CDR2 is SYDVKM. V lost 6 bases to trimming and J lost 1 base; unmatched junction nucleotides: 12. The CDR3 protein is CASRADRGWGYNYGYTF. The CDR3 DNA reads as TGTGCCAGCAGGGCGGACAGGGGATGGGGCTATAACTATGGCTACACCTTC.

This clonotype came up many times. V is TRBV30 and J is TRBJ2-3, with 7 bases aligning to TRBD2. CDR3 size: 13 residues. Germline CDR1 reads GTSNPN; CDR2 reads SVGIG (reference sequence). V shed 5 bases, J shed 2 bases, and the junction held 4 bases outside the gene matches. CDR3 sequence (DNA): TGTGCCTGGCTGGGAGGGCACACAGATACGCAGTATTTT. It translates to CAWLGGHTDTQYF.

J is TRBJ2-1 and V is TRBV12-3 or TRBV12-4; D not resolved. The length of the CDR3 is 11 residues. Trimming took off 5 bases at V and 12 bases at J, with 11 bases between the two ends. CDR3 nucleotides: TGTGCCAGCAGTGCAGACATGAGGCAGTTCTTC. This translates into CASSADMRQFF.

The V gene is TRBV12-3 or TRBV12-4, the J gene TRBJ1-1, with 12 bases lining up with TRBD1. The J segment lost 4 bases and the V segment lost 6 bases, leaving 6 bases of the junction unmatched. The CDR3 runs to 15 residues. CDR3 sequence reads: CASRRGQGAATEAFF. The DNA for the CDR3 is TGTGCCAGCAGAAGGGGACAGGGGGCCGCCACTGAAGCTTTCTTT.

This clonotype has at least ten counts. The chain joins TRBV3-1 to TRBJ2-3; TRBD1 might be the D (6 bases). V was clipped by 1 base and J by 5 bases, with 16 bases between them. CDR1 and CDR2 (germline): LGHDT, YNNKEL (reference sequence). The CDR3 totals 16 residues. CDR3 sequence: CASSQGWGLIGDTQYF. DNA for the CDR3: TGTGCCAGCAGCCAAGGTTGGGGGCTCATTGGAGATACGCAGTATTTT.

At least ten counts were recorded for this clonotype. Here the CDR3 reads CASGLVSNEQFF. CDR3 bases: TGTGCTAGTGGTTTAGTCTCCAATGAGCAGTTCTTC. The V call is TRBV12-5, the J call TRBJ2-1, with D unresolved. This CDR3 comprises 12 residues. Germline V gene lookup returns CDR1 LGHNT and CDR2 FRNRAP. Trimming removed 3 bases from V and 6 bases from J, with 6 bases in between.

The sample holds many counts of this clonotype. This chain joins TRBV28 and TRBJ2-3; a weak D match, TRBD2 (5 bases). Germline values: CDR1 MDHEN, CDR2 SYDVKM. CDR3 length equals 16 residues. V lost 6 bases to trimming and J lost 3 bases, with 19 bases between them. DNA for the CDR3: TGTGCCAGCAGAGGAGCGGTTCCCCCTAGGACAGATACGCAGTATTTT. Its translation: CASRGAVPPRTDTQYF.